A single sample gave rise to the 5 T cell receptor beta chains below, sequenced in a study of a mutant IDH1 vaccine in newly diagnosed glioma. These receptors have no known antigen. Time point reported: week 35, safety follow-up. Each dose delivered 300 ug of mutant IDH1 20-mer peptide subcutaneously with imiquimod. The method was immunoSEQ multiplex PCR; TCRdb's version includes in-frame clones alone and lacks a portion of them. The table shows about 54,000 clones, with approximately 81% occurring only once. Sequencing was performed on PBMCs, taken from a glioma patient whose treatment included an IDH1 peptide vaccine. The receptors come from a woman aged 18-29 years with glioma.

In its sample, this clone was seen a few times. The chain is built from TRBV5-4 and TRBJ1-1, with D possibly being TRBD1 (5 bases). The CDR3 consists of 14 residues. Trimming took off 4 bases at V and 4 bases at J, with 14 bases between the two ends. The germline CDR1 and CDR2 sequences are SGHNT and YYREEE (reference sequence). The DNA of the CDR3 is TGTGCCAGCAGCCCCCGACAGTTGACCACTGAAGCTTTCTTT. It is translated as CASSPRQLTTEAFF.

The chain uses TRBV5-1 and TRBJ1-1; no definite D call. This CDR3 is built from 16 residues. CDR1 and CDR2 (germline): SGHRS, YFSETQ. The V end was cut by 4 bases, the J end by 0 bases, with 16 bases between. The CDR3 loop is CASSREGGPMNTEAFF. The CDR3 coding sequence is TGCGCCAGCAGCCGGGAGGGAGGCCCAATGAACACTGAAGCTTTCTTT.

This chain connects TRBV5-6 to TRBJ1-2; TRBD1 might be the D (6 bases). Trimming removed 3 bases from V and 6 bases from J, with 12 bases in between. From germline, CDR1 is SGHDT and CDR2 YYEEEE. The CDR3 length is 13 residues. The CDR3 region has the DNA TGTGCCAGCAGCTCGGACAGTTTTCATGGCTACACCTTC. It codes for CASSSDSFHGYTF.

V is TRBV4-1 and J is TRBJ1-1, with TRBD1 as a possible D gene (6 bases). This CDR3 spans 16 amino acids. Trimming stripped 1 base from V and 1 base from J, with 13 bases between. Per the germline V gene, CDR1 is MGHRA and CDR2 is YSYEKL. DNA for the CDR3: TGCGCCAGCAGCCAAGGGTGGGGGGGGCCGAACACTGAAGCTTTCTTT. As protein: CASSQGWGGPNTEAFF.

The rearrangement links TRBV21-1 to TRBJ2-3. TRBV21-1 is labeled a pseudogene. The CDR3 sequence is 15 residues long. CDR3 protein: CASSKKGQKADTQYF. CDR3 sequence (DNA): TGTGCCAGCAGCAAAAAAGGGCAGAAGGCAGATACGCAGTATTTT.